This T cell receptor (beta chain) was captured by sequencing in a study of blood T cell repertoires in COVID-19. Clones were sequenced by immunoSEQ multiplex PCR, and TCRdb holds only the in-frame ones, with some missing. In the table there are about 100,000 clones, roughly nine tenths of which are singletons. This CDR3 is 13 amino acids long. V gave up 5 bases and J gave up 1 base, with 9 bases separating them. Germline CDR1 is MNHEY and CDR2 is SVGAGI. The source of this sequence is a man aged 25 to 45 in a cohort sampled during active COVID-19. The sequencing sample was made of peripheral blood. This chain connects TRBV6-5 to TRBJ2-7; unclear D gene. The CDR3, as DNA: TGTGCCAGCAGTCCCCGCACTTCCTACGAGCAGTACTTC. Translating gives CASSPRTSYEQYF.